The T cell receptor (beta chain) under discussion was sequenced for a study of blood T cell repertoires in COVID-19. Study background: COVID-19 samples, acute and convalescent, were from the United States, Italy and Spain. PBMCs, B-cell-depleted T cells, or T cells provided the cDNA or gDNA that made up the material.

As originally analysed: Reference gene primer amplification gave nucleated cell count estimates. Repertoires were generated with immunoSEQ multiplex PCR, while TCRdb's copy carries only in-frame clones and drops some. Clone size and the V and J calls come from that table; the DNA yielded D and trimming. The table includes some 200,000 clones, 80% to 90% detected once. The CDR3 consists of 19 residues. Germline V lookup: CDR1 KGHSH, CDR2 LQKENI. The V and J ends lost 2 bases and 8 bases, in that order; junction bases with no gene match: 23. Sequenced input: peripheral blood. The sequence was collected from a woman between 70 and 85 years old with acute or convalescent COVID-19. The chain links TRBV18 to TRBJ1-2, with 7 bases that match TRBD1. CDR3 loop: CASSPLLPGAGQLQDGYTF. The DNA of the CDR3 is TGTGCCAGCTCACCATTATTACCCGGGGCGGGACAGCTCCAGGACGGCTACACCTTC.